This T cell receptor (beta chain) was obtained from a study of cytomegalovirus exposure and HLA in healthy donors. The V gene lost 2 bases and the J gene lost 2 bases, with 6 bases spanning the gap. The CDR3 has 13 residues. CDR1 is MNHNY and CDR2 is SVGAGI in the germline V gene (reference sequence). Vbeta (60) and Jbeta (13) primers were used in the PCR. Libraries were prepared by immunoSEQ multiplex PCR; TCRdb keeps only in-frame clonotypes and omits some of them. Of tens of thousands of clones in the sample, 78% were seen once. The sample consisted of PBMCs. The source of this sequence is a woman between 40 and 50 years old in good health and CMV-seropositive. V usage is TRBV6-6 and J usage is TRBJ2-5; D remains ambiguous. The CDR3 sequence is CASSYPGQETQYF. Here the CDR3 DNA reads TGTGCCAGCAGTTACCCAGGACAAGAGACCCAGTACTTC.